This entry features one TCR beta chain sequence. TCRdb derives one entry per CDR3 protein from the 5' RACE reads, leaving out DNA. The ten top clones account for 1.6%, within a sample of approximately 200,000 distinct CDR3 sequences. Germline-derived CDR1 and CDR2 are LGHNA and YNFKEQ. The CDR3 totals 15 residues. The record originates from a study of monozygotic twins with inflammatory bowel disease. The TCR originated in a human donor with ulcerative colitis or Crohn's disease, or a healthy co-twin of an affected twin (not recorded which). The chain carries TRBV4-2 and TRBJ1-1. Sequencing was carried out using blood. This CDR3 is CASSQDRGGGPEAFF.